What follows are 24 T cell receptor beta chains derived from one specimen sequenced in a study of cytomegalovirus exposure and HLA in healthy donors. Assay used: immunoSEQ multiplex PCR; TCRdb lists only in-frame clones, some missing. The sample records roughly 310,000 clones, 70% to 90% being singletons. Sequencing was carried out using PBMCs. The receptors come from a man aged 30 to 39 in good health and CMV-seronegative.

V is TRBV7-8 and J is TRBJ2-1; TRBD2 might be the D (5 bases). The CDR3 covers 16 residues. Per germline, CDR1 SGHVS and CDR2 FQNEAQ. V was trimmed by 2 bases and J by 0 bases, leaving 11 bases between them. CDR3 in DNA: TGTGCCAGCAGCTTATATTTCGGGGACTCCTACAATGAGCAGTTCTTC. Protein: CASSLYFGDSYNEQFF.

The chain couples TRBV6-6 to TRBJ1-2, with D perhaps matching TRBD1 (6 bases). Trimming took 2 bases from V and 4 from J, leaving 8 bases between them. The CDR3 extends over 13 amino acids. Germline CDR1 is MNHNY and CDR2 is SVGAGI (reference sequence). CDR3 loop: CASSYNRVYGYTF. The CDR3 DNA is TGTGCCAGCAGTTACAACAGGGTCTATGGCTACACCTTC.

The chain employs TRBV4-1 and TRBJ2-7, with D possibly being TRBD1 (6 bases). The CDR3 totals 15 residues. The germline V gene has CDR1 MGHRA and CDR2 YSYEKL. V lost 1 base and J 3 bases, leaving 13 bases between the germline ends. The DNA for the CDR3 is TGCGCCAGCAGCCAAGGGTTTGCAGGGGACTACGAGCAGTACTTC. Protein sequence: CASSQGFAGDYEQYF.

There are a few counts of this clone. This rearrangement joins TRBV7-9 to TRBJ1-6; D not certain. V lost 5 bases to trimming and J lost 7 bases, with 15 bases between them. This CDR3 is 15 amino acids long. CDR1 and CDR2 from the germline V gene are SEHNR and FQNEAQ (reference sequence). CDR3 nucleotide sequence: TGTGCCAGCAGCCCTTCGTTCGGGGTCAATTCACCCCTCCACTTT. It codes for CASSPSFGVNSPLHF.

The rearrangement links TRBV10-1 to TRBJ2-7; 8 nucleotides line up with TRBD1. Trimming cost V 8 bases and J 7 bases; bases outside gene matches: 10. The length of the CDR3 is 13 residues. CDR1 is WNHNN, CDR2 SYGVQD, per germline (reference sequence). The CDR3 here is CASSVRGLKEQYF. Here the CDR3 DNA reads TGCGCCAGCTCGGTCAGGGGGCTTAAGGAGCAGTACTTC.

The chain combines TRBV7-9 with TRBJ1-3; D is undetermined. V shed 2 bases and J shed 3 bases, with 8 bases lying between them. Germline V gene lookup returns CDR1 SEHNR and CDR2 FQNEAQ (reference sequence). The CDR3 totals 14 residues. The CDR3 nucleotides are TGTGCCAGCAGCTTAAATACGGGTGGAAACACCATATATTTT. Translating gives CASSLNTGGNTIYF.

This clone was recorded a few times. V is TRBV9 and J is TRBJ1-2; maybe TRBD1 (6 bases). Germline V gene lookup returns CDR1 SGDLS and CDR2 YYNGEE. With 4 bases removed from V and 4 bases from J, the gap between germline ends came to 14 bases. The CDR3 runs 14 residues. The DNA for the CDR3 is TGTGCCAGCAGCTTAGGGGGGGGCACCTATGGCTACACCTTC. It yields the protein CASSLGGGTYGYTF. Together with reference TRBV9 and TRBJ1-2, the CDR3 gives the full variable domain: DSGVTQTPKHLITATGQRVTLRCSPRSGDLSVYWYQQSLDQGLQFLIQYYNGEERAKGNILERFSAQQFPDLHSELNLSSLELGDSALYFCASSLGGGTYGYTFGSGTRLTVV.

The rearrangement links TRBV10-3 to TRBJ2-2, with a possible D match to TRBD1 (6 bases). With 8 bases removed from V and 2 bases from J, the gap between germline ends came to 18 bases. CDR1 and CDR2 (germline): ENHRY, SYGVKD. This CDR3 is built from 16 residues. The CDR3 coding sequence is TGTGCCATCGGCGTCCGGCACAGGGAAAACACCGGGGAGCTGTTTTTT. Protein: CAIGVRHRENTGELFF.

The chain employs TRBV5-1 and TRBJ1-1; D is unresolved. From germline, CDR1 is SGHRS and CDR2 YFSETQ. The CDR3 is 15 residues long. The V end was cut by 4 bases, the J end by 1 base, with 14 bases between. The CDR3 region is CASSPIGLQNTEAFF. CDR3 in DNA: TGCGCCAGCAGCCCAATAGGACTGCAGAACACTGAAGCTTTCTTT.

The gene calls are TRBV5-1 and TRBJ2-3; D is uncertain. Between the trimmed V and J ends, which lost 3 bases and 4 bases, there was a span of 12 bases. Germline CDR1 reads SGHRS; CDR2 reads YFSETQ. This CDR3 comprises 14 residues. CDR3 amino acids: CASSSGIVADTQYF. CDR3 nucleotides: TGCGCCAGCAGCTCAGGAATTGTCGCAGATACGCAGTATTTT.

The chain employs TRBV6-1 and TRBJ1-1, with 7 bases matching TRBD1. This CDR3 comprises 15 residues. With V trimmed by 3 bases and J by 0 bases, 4 bases remained unmatched. Germline V lookup: CDR1 MNHNS, CDR2 SASEGT. The CDR3 DNA reads TGTGCCAGCAGTGACCGGGACAGATTGAACACTGAAGCTTTCTTT. Translating gives CASSDRDRLNTEAFF.

This chain joins TRBV25-1 and TRBJ2-5, with TRBD2 matching 16 bases. The CDR3 loop spans 16 amino acids. The junction had 1 base not matched to a gene; V was cut back by 4 bases and J by 2 bases. The germline gives CDR1 MGHDK, CDR2 SYGVNS. The chain's CDR3 is CASSAGLAGGQETQYF. The DNA for the CDR3 is TGTGCCAGCAGTGCGGGACTAGCGGGGGGGCAAGAGACCCAGTACTTC.

The genes are TRBV30 and TRBJ2-4; no reliable D call. V dropped 0 bases and J dropped 8 bases, with 5 bases sitting between them. The CDR3 extends over 11 amino acids. CDR1 is GTSNPN, CDR2 SVGIG, per germline (reference sequence). CDR3 loop: CAWSVRDIQYF. DNA of the CDR3: TGTGCCTGGAGTGTACGGGACATTCAGTACTTC.

This clone was seen once. The chain is built from TRBV7-9 and TRBJ2-2, with 8 bases matching TRBD2. This CDR3 is 15 amino acids long. V shed 8 bases and J 4 bases; nucleotides not matched to a gene: 9. The germline V gene has CDR1 SEHNR and CDR2 FQNEAQ (reference sequence). This chain's CDR3 is CASPPGLGPTGELFF. The CDR3 DNA is TGTGCCAGCCCGCCGGGACTAGGTCCCACCGGGGAGCTGTTTTTT.

The chain joins TRBV4-1 to TRBJ1-6, with TRBD1 matching over 7 bases. Germline V gives CDR1 MGHRA, CDR2 YSYEKL. V was pared by 0 bases and J by 10 bases, with 3 bases of the junction left unmatched. This CDR3 has 14 residues. CDR3 sequence reads: CASSQETGRSPLHF. As DNA, the CDR3 is TGCGCCAGCAGCCAAGAGACAGGGAGGTCACCCCTCCACTTT.

This clone was recorded once. The CDR3 DNA reads TGCAGTGCTACCTCCGCAGATACGCAGTATTTT. It specifies CSATSADTQYF. The chain is built from TRBV20-1 and TRBJ2-3; no firm D call. Per germline, CDR1 DFQATT and CDR2 SNEGSKA (reference sequence). The CDR3 sequence is 11 residues long. Trimming pared 4 bases from V and 4 bases from J, leaving 6 bases between.

Written as DNA, the CDR3 is TGTGCCAGCAGTCCGACAGGGGGCGCCCCGACTAGAGATGAGCAGTTCTTC. Translation gives CASSPTGGAPTRDEQFF. The V and J genes are TRBV7-9 and TRBJ2-1, with 10 bases that match TRBD1. Trimming removed 6 bases from V and 8 bases from J; junction bases left unmatched: 16. The CDR3 totals 17 residues. CDR1 SEHNR and CDR2 FQNEAQ come from the germline V gene (reference sequence).

The count of this clone is one. The chain is built from TRBV27 and TRBJ2-1; D unresolved. V shed 4 bases and J shed 4 bases, with 14 bases lying between them. Germline-derived CDR1 and CDR2 are MNHEY and SMNVEV (reference sequence). CDR3 length: 15 residues. The CDR3: CASSSSGEPYNEQFF. DNA for the CDR3: TGTGCCAGCAGTTCCTCAGGTGAACCTTACAATGAGCAGTTCTTC.

The V call is TRBV5-6, the J call TRBJ1-1; possibly TRBD1 for D (6 bases). The germline V gene encodes CDR1 SGHDT and CDR2 YYEEEE. V lost 0 bases and J lost 0, with 9 bases in between. This CDR3 is built from 15 residues. In DNA form, the CDR3 reads TGTGCCAGCAGCTTGGAAACAGGGATGAACACTGAAGCTTTCTTT. This encodes CASSLETGMNTEAFF. The variable domain in full, with the rest retrieved from reference TRBV5-6 and TRBJ1-1, is DAGVTQSPTHLIKTRGQQVTLRCSPKSGHDTVSWYQQALGQGPQFIFQYYEEEERQRGNFPDRFSGHQFPNYSSELNVNALLLGDSALYLCASSLETGMNTEAFFGQGTRLTVV.

The rearrangement joins TRBV4-3 to TRBJ1-6; 10 bases align to TRBD1. The ends lost 3 bases at V and 7 bases at J; junction bases unmatched: 0. Germline CDR1 reads LGHNA; CDR2 reads YSLEER. The CDR3 runs to 14 residues. CDR3 DNA sequence: TGCGCCAGCAGCCAGGGACAGGGGAATTCACCCCTCCACTTT. This gives the protein CASSQGQGNSPLHF.

The chain links TRBV6-5 to TRBJ1-3; 7 bases agree with TRBD1. CDR3 length equals 15 residues. V lost 6 bases to trimming and J lost 2 bases; unmatched junction nucleotides: 7. Germline CDR1 reads MNHEY; CDR2 reads SVGAGI. The CDR3 spells CASSQRQGTGNTIYF. The DNA of the CDR3 is TGTGCCAGCAGCCAAAGACAGGGAACTGGAAACACCATATATTTT.

This chain joins TRBV7-2 and TRBJ2-1; 8 bases align to TRBD2. This CDR3 has 15 residues. CDR1 and CDR2 (germline): SGHTA, FQGNSA. V lost 0 bases, J lost 7 bases, and 5 bases stayed unmatched. The CDR3 is CASSLASGGPNEQFF. DNA for the CDR3: TGTGCCAGCAGCTTAGCGAGCGGGGGCCCGAATGAGCAGTTCTTC.

The chain carries TRBV27 and TRBJ1-5; 8 positions match TRBD1. CDR1 is MNHEY and CDR2 is SMNVEV in the germline V gene (reference sequence). This CDR3 contains 15 residues. V was pared by 5 bases and J by 9 bases, with 12 bases of the junction left unmatched. The CDR3 reads CASSITGGTFGPQHF. In DNA, the CDR3 is TGTGCCAGCAGTATTACAGGGGGTACATTCGGGCCCCAGCATTTT.

CDR3 residues: CASSSRGAGYTQYF. CDR3 bases: TGTGCCAGTAGTTCGCGGGGGGCTGGGTATACGCAGTATTTT. The chain recombines TRBV19 with TRBJ2-3; 8 bases align to TRBD2. J was trimmed by 7 bases and V by 5 bases; bases with no gene match: 8. This CDR3 region has 14 residues. CDR1 is LNHDA, CDR2 SQIVND, per germline (reference sequence).